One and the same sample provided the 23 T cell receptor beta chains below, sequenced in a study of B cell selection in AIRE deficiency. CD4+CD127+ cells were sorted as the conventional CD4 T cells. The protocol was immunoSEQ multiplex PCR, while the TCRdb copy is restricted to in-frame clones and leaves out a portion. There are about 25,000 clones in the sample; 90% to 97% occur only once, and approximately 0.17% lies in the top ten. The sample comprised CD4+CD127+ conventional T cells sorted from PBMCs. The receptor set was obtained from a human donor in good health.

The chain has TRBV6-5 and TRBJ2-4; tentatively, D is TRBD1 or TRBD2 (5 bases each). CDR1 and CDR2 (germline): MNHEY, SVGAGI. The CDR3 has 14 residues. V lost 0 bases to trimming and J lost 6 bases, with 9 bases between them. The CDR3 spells CASSYSVGGNIQYF. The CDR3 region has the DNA TGTGCCAGCAGTTACTCGGTTGGGGGAAACATTCAGTACTTC.

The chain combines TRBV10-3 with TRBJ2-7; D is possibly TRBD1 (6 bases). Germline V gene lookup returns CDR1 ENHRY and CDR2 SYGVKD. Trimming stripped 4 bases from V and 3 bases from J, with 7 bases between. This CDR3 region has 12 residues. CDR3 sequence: CAISGTDYEQYF. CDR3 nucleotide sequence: TGTGCCATCAGTGGGACAGACTACGAGCAGTACTTC.

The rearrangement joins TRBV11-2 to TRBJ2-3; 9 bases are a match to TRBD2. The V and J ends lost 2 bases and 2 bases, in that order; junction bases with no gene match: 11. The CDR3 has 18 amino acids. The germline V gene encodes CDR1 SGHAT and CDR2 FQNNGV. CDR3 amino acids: CASSLMSVAGAITDTQYF. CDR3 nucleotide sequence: TGTGCCAGCAGCTTAATGAGCGTAGCGGGGGCTATCACAGATACGCAGTATTTT.

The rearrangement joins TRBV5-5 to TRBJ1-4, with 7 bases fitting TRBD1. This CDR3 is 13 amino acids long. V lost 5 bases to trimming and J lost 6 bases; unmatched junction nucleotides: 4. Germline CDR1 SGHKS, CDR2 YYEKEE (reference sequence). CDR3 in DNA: TGTGCCAGCAGGACAGGGAGAGATGAAAAACTGTTTTTT. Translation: CASRTGRDEKLFF.

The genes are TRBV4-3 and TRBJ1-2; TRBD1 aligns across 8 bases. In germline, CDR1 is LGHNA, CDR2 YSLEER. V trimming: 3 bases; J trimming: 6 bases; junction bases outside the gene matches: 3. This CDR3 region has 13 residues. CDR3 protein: CASSQETGDGYTF. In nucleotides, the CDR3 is TGCGCCAGCAGCCAGGAGACAGGGGATGGCTACACCTTC.

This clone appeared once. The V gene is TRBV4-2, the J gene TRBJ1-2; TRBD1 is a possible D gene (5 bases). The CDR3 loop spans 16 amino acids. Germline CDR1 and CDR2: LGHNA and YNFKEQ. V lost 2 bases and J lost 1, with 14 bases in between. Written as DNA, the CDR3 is TGTGCCAGCAGCCAACCTCCCGGGGGGGTTAACTATGGCTACACCTTC. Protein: CASSQPPGGVNYGYTF.

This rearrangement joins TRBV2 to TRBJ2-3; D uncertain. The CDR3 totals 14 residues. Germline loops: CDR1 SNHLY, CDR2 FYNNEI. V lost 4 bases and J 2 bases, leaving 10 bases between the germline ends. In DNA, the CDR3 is TGTGCCAGCAGTGGAAGAGTAACCACAGATACGCAGTATTTT. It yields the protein CASSGRVTTDTQYF.

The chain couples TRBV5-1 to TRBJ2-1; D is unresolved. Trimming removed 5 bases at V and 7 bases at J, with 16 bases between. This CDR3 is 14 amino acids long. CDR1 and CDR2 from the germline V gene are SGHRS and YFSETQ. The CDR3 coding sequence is TGCGCCAGCAGAGGAGCCTCAGGTAATAATGAGCAGTTCTTC. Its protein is CASRGASGNNEQFF.

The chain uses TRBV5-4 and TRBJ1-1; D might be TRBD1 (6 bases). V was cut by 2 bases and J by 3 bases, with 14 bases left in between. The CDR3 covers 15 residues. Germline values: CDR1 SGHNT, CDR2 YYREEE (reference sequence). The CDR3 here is CASSLQGRYDTEAFF. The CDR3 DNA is TGTGCCAGCAGCTTACAGGGAAGATACGACACTGAAGCTTTCTTT.

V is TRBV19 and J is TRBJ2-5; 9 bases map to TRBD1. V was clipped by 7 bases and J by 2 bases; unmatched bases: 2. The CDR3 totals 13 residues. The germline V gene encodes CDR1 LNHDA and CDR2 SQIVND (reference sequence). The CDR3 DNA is TGTGCCAGTAACAGGGGGCGACAAGAGACCCAGTACTTC. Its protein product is CASNRGRQETQYF.

CDR3 residues: CASSVDYYNEQFF. In nucleotides, the CDR3 is TGTGCCAGCAGTGTTGACTACTACAATGAGCAGTTCTTC. The chain has TRBV6-4 and TRBJ2-1; weak D call: TRBD2 (5 bases). The CDR3 runs to 13 residues. Germline-derived CDR1 and CDR2 are MRHNA and SNTAGT. V lost 4 bases and J 3 bases, leaving 7 bases between the germline ends.

CDR3 bases: TGTGCCAGCAGCGCCCCGGGACAGGGAATCAACGAGCAGTACTTC. This encodes CASSAPGQGINEQYF. The chain is built from TRBV7-9 and TRBJ2-7, with TRBD1 matching over 9 bases. Unmatched junction bases numbered 10, after V lost 5 bases and J lost 5 bases. Germline loops: CDR1 SEHNR, CDR2 FQNEAQ (reference sequence). The CDR3 consists of 15 residues.

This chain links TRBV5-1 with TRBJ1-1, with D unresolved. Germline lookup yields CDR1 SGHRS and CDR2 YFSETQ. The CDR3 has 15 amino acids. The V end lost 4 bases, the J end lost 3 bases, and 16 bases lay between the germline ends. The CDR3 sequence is CASSGRRFSDTEAFF. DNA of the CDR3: TGCGCCAGCAGCGGGAGGCGCTTCTCGGACACTGAAGCTTTCTTT.

CDR3 sequence reads: CASSLGEKTEAFF. CDR3 bases: TGTGCCAGCAGCTTAGGAGAGAAGACTGAAGCTTTCTTT. V is TRBV11-2 and J is TRBJ1-1; D gene ambiguous. This CDR3 has 13 residues. Trimming pared 1 base from V and 5 bases from J, leaving 8 bases between. CDR1 and CDR2 from the germline V gene are SGHAT and FQNNGV.

The CDR3 region is CASSSLPGTGNTEAFF. The CDR3 coding sequence is TGTGCCAGCAGTTCGTTGCCCGGGACAGGGAACACTGAAGCTTTCTTT. The chain combines TRBV28 with TRBJ1-1, with 8 nucleotides matching TRBD1. Germline CDR1 is MDHEN and CDR2 is SYDVKM. Trimming cost V 4 bases and J 1 base; bases outside gene matches: 8. The CDR3 is 16 amino acids.

The CDR3 nucleotides read TGTGCCAGCAGCTTAAGGCGGAACACTGAAGCTTTCTTT. Translating it yields CASSLRRNTEAFF. V is TRBV7-7 and J is TRBJ1-1; D gene ambiguous. With 2 bases removed from V and 1 base from J, the gap between germline ends came to 5 bases. CDR1 is SSHAT, CDR2 FNYEAQ, per germline (reference sequence). This CDR3 is 13 amino acids long.

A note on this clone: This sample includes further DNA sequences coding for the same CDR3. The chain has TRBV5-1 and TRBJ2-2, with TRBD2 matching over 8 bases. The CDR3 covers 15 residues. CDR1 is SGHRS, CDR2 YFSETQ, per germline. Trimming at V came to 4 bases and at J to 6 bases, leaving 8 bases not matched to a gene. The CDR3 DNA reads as TGCGCCAGCAGCGCCAGCGGGGGTGGCGCCGGGGAGCTGTTTTTT. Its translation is CASSASGGGAGELFF.

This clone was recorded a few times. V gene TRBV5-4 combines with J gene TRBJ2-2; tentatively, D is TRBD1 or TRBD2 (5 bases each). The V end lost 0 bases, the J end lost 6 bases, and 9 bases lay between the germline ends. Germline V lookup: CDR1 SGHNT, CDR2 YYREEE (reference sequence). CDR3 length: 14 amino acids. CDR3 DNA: TGTGCCAGCAGCTTGGGAGGGGTCTCCGGGGAGCTGTTTTTT. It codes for CASSLGGVSGELFF.

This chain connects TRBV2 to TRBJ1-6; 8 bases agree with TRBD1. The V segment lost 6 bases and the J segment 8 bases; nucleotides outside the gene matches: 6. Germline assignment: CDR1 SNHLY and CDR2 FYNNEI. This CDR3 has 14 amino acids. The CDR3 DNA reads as TGTGCCAGCAGCTCGGACAGGGTTTATTCACCCCTCCACTTT. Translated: CASSSDRVYSPLHF.

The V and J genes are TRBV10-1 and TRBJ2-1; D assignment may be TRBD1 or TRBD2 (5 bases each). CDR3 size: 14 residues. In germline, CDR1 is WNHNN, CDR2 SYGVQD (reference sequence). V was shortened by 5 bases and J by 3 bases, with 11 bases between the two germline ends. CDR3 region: CASSRDGNYNEQFF. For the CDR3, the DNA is TGCGCCAGCAGTAGGGACGGGAACTACAATGAGCAGTTCTTC.

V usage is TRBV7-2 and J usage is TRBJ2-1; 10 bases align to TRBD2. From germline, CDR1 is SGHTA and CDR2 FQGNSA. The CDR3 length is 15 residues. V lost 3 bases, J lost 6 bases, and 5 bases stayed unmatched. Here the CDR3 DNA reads TGTGCCAGCAGCTTCCTAGCGGGGGTTCCCAATGAGCAGTTCTTC. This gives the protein CASSFLAGVPNEQFF.

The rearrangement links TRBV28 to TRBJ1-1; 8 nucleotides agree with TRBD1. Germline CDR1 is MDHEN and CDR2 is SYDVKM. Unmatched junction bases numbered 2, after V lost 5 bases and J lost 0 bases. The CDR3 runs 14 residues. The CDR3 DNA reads TGTGCCAGCAGTGGGGGACAGGTGAACACTGAAGCTTTCTTT. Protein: CASSGGQVNTEAFF. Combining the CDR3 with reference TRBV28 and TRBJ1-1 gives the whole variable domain DVKVTQSSRYLVKRTGEKVFLECVQDMDHENMFWYRQDPGLGLRLIYFSYDVKMKEKGDIPEGYSVSREKKERFSLILESASTNQTSMYLCASSGGQVNTEAFFGQGTRLTVV.

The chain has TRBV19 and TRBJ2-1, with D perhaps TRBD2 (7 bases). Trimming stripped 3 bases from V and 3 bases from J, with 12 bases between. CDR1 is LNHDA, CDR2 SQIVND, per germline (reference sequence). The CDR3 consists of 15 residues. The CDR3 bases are TGTGCCAGTAGTATGGGGGGGGCCAACTACAATGAGCAGTTCTTC. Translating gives CASSMGGANYNEQFF. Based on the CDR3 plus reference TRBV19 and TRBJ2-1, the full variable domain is DGGITQSPKYLFRKEGQNVTLSCEQNLNHDAMYWYRQDPGQGLRLIYYSQIVNDFQKGDIAEGYSVSREKKESFPLTVTSAQKNPTAFYLCASSMGGANYNEQFFGPGTRLTVL.